This T cell receptor (beta chain) comes out of a study of T cells after posttransplantation cyclophosphamide. The data were produced by immunoSEQ multiplex PCR, yet TCRdb's version contains in-frame clones alone and is incomplete. In the table there are about 22,000 clones, 80% to 90% of which are singletons. This CDR3 spans 18 amino acids. V was pared by 4 bases and J by 9 bases, with 28 bases between. Per germline, CDR1 SGHRS and CDR2 YFSETQ. Treatment was busulfan-fludarabine conditioning, a marrow graft, and cyclophosphamide on days +3 and +4. The chain joins TRBV5-1 to TRBJ2-2; weak D call: TRBD2 (5 bases). This clonotype was sampled from a female patient aged 30-39 years who received an allogeneic stem cell transplant from an unrelated donor, was CMV-positive, and had no GVHD. Some of the T cells may derive from the graft donor. The sample was PBMCs, taken after allogeneic stem cell transplant with posttransplant cyclophosphamide. This CDR3 reads CASSPFVGLTNAGRELFF. In DNA, the CDR3 is TGCGCCAGCAGCCCCTTTGTTGGTTTGACAAACGCCGGGAGGGAGCTGTTTTTT.